The rows below give T cell receptor beta chains drawn from one sample of a study of blood T cell repertoires in COVID-19. Sequencing was performed with immunoSEQ multiplex PCR; in TCRdb, only in-frame clones are kept and a portion is missing. The table lists 250,000 to 300,000 clones, approximately 82% of them singletons. The specimen sequenced was PBMCs or T cells enriched from blood (not recorded which). All receptors come from a man between 35 and 55 years old who had been exposed to COVID-19. Both conserved end residues are part of each CDR3. D genes are given only for firm matches. The size entry is marked missing in some rows and otherwise reads once, few, many or a size class.

TRBV6-4	-	-	TRBJ2-3	TGTGCCAGCAGCAAAACACCGACAGGCCATGTCAGCCGACCGACCCAGTATTTT	CASSKTPTGHVSRPTQYF
TRBV14	-	-	TRBJ1-4	TGTGCCAGCAGCCAAGGCCTGACAGTAGCTCTTGAAAAACTGTTTTTT	CASSQGLTVALEKLFF
TRBV19	-	once	TRBJ1-5	TGTGCCAGTAGTCAGGGAAACAGGGTCCAATCGACCCAGCATTTT	CASSQGNRVQSTQHF
TRBV2	TRBD1	-	TRBJ1-1	TGTGCCAGCAGTGGTTCGAGAGGGGGCGTTGGTGAAGCTTTCTTT	CASSGSRGGVGEAFF
TRBV18	-	-	TRBJ1-6	TGTGCCAGCTCACCACAGAAGGAGCGGAATTCACCCCTCCACTTT	CASSPQKERNSPLHF
TRBV3-1/TRBV3-2	-	few	TRBJ1-2	TGTGCCAGCAGCTCCAGGGGTTATGGCTACACCTTC	CASSSRGYGYTF
TRBV3-1/TRBV3-2	TRBD2	-	TRBJ2-7	TGTGCCAGCAGCCCGGGACTAGCGTCTTCCTACGAGCAGTACTTC	CASSPGLASSYEQYF
TRBV5-1	TRBD2	-	TRBJ2-7	TGCGCCAGCAGCTTGTCGGCGGGAGTCTACGAGCAGTACTTC	CASSLSAGVYEQYF
TRBV14	-	once	TRBJ1-2	TGTGCCAGCAGCCTCGACAGAAACTATGGCTACACCTTC	CASSLDRNYGYTF
TRBV5-4	TRBD2	-	TRBJ2-6	TGTGCCAGCAGCTTGGCCTGGGGCGGGAGGGACTCTGGGGCCAACGTCCTGACTTTC	CASSLAWGGRDSGANVLTF
TRBV11-3	TRBD2	-	TRBJ2-1	TGTGCCAGCAGCTTAGAGGTTGGGCTAGCGGGGCGGAGTGAGCAGTTCTTC	CASSLEVGLAGRSEQFF
TRBV30	-	-	TRBJ1-1	TGTGCCTCGGTCCCAGGGGACACTGAAGCTTTCTTT	CASVPGDTEAFF
TRBV15	-	once	TRBJ1-1	TGTGCCACCAGCAGAGATTTGGTGGGAGGCACTGAAGCTTTCTTT	CATSRDLVGGTEAFF
TRBV9	TRBD1	-	TRBJ1-3	TGTGCCAGCAGCGTAGGAGGGACAGGGAGGTCTGGAAACACCATATATTTT	CASSVGGTGRSGNTIYF